This T cell receptor (beta chain) was retrieved from a study of beta chain features in type 1 diabetes. Germline V gene data show CDR1 as SGHTA and CDR2 as FQGNSA. The CDR3 is 14 amino acids. J lost 3 bases, V lost 5 bases, and 6 bases had no gene match. cDNA synthesis used the whole RNA isolate, giving expressed TCRB sequences. The method was immunoSEQ multiplex PCR; TCRdb's version includes in-frame clones alone and lacks a portion of them. The sample yields 900,000 or so clones, 15% to 20% seen once. This clone was detected only a few times. Its cognate antigen is unknown. Sampling consisted of one heparinised blood draw per donor, averaging around 120 mL. Sorted cells reached over 95% purity in every population. General study results and limits: Naive, central memory and Treg TCRB repertoires appeared more alike in patients than in healthy donors.

Sequenced input: naive CD4+ T cells from blood. The genes are TRBV7-2 and TRBJ2-5, with 7 bases matching TRBD1. The TCR sequence derives from a woman between 18 and 29 years old in good health. DNA of the CDR3: TGTGCCAGCAGCAGGGCCGGGACAGAAGAGACCCAGTACTTC. Its protein product is CASSRAGTEETQYF.